The entry below describes one T cell receptor beta chain. Time point described: blood at routine non-recurrence follow-up after resection. Whole RNA, isolated from tumor, nontumor lung or frozen PBMC, was sequenced without prior sorting. The CDR3 consists of 15 residues. The ends were cut back, 0 bases at V and 3 bases at J, with 10 bases in the middle. CDR1 is LGHNA and CDR2 is YSLEER in the germline V gene. These data belong to a study of spatial heterogeneity in lung cancer. At the level of the study: On average, each unique TCR and UMI combination appeared more than ten times in raw reads.

TCRdb recomputed calls from the 5' RACE reads with MiXCR, one row per CDR3 protein. The sample lists 39,000 or so distinct CDR3 sequences, roughly 10% occurring once. The chain recombines TRBV4-3 with TRBJ2-3, with TRBD1 as a possible D gene (5 bases). This receptor was identified in a female donor with early-stage non-small cell lung cancer. The input for sequencing was PBMCs, taken at follow-up. The CDR3 protein is CASSQDLKGTDTQYF. CDR3 in DNA: TGCGCCAGCAGCCAAGATTTGAAGGGGACAGATACGCAGTATTTT.